This passage covers 5 T cell receptor beta chains from one sample sequenced in a study of T cell clonality in common variable immunodeficiency. Study-wide results and limits: Common variable immunodeficiency TCR beta sequences reportedly had fewer deletions and N-nucleotide insertions.

Method: immunoSEQ multiplex PCR; TCRdb's copy keeps in-frame clones and lacks some. This sample has 15,000 to 20,000 clones and no singletons, with around 6.1% in the ten largest. These receptors are not linked to any known antigen. Material: peripheral blood mononuclear cells. The receptor set was obtained from a human donor with common variable immunodeficiency.

This clone was recorded a few times. The read comes to an end 3 residues before the CDR3 does, leaving the germline J gene to fill in the end. The chain recombines TRBV18 with TRBJ2-7; D remains unclear. With 3 bases removed from V and 2 bases from J, the gap between germline ends came to 11 bases. CDR3 length: 14 amino acids. Germline CDR1 is KGHSH and CDR2 is LQKENI. CDR3 bases read: TGTGCCAGCTCACCCGGCAGGATTACCTACGAG. The encoded protein is CASSPGRITYE. The CDR3 as a whole reads CASSPGRITYEQYF. The variable domain in full, with the rest retrieved from reference TRBV18 and TRBJ2-7, is NAGVMQNPRHLVRRRGQEARLRCSPMKGHSHVYWYRQLPEEGLKFMVYLQKENIIDESGMPKERFSAEFPKEGPSILRIQQVVRGDSAAYFCASSPGRITYEQYFGPGTRLTVT.

This clone has a count of ten or more. The read terminates 3 residues ahead of where the CDR3 ends, so the germline J gene completes it. The rearrangement joins TRBV5-1 to TRBJ1-4; D possibly corresponds to TRBD1 (6 bases). The germline V and J ends were trimmed by 4 bases and 8 bases, with 12 bases remaining between them. CDR1 is SGHRS and CDR2 is YFSETQ in the germline V gene. The CDR3 runs to 13 residues. The CDR3 bases that were read are TGCGCCAGCAGCGTGCAGGGGAACGAAAAA. This sequence encodes CASSVQGNEK. The whole CDR3 reads CASSVQGNEKLFF.

This clone was counted at least ten times. The read ends 3 residues early relative to the CDR3; the germline J gene fills the gap. The chain is built from TRBV2 and TRBJ2-2; 10 bases are shared with TRBD1. Germline CDR1 and CDR2: SNHLY and FYNNEI. J lost 4 bases, V lost 7 bases, and 6 bases had no gene match. The CDR3 contains 15 residues. Incomplete CDR3 DNA: TGTGCCAGCACCAAAGGGGACAGGGGCACCGGGGAG. It encodes CASTKGDRGTGE. The entire CDR3 reads CASTKGDRGTGELFF.

This clone appeared a few times. The CDR3 end is not reached by the read, which stops 3 residues before it; the germline J gene fills it in. The chain carries TRBV19 and TRBJ2-1; 9 nucleotides agree with TRBD1. CDR3 length equals 15 residues. The ends lost 10 bases at V and 7 bases at J; junction bases unmatched: 14. Germline values: CDR1 LNHDA, CDR2 SQIVND (reference sequence). The sequenced part of the CDR3 DNA is TGTGCCACCAGACCGGGACAGGGTTTTTGGAATGAG. Translation gives CATRPGQGFWNE. The entire CDR3 protein is CATRPGQGFWNEQFF.

As regards this clone: The DNA ends 3 residues before the CDR3 does, and the rest of the CDR3 is filled in from the germline J gene. This chain uses TRBV7-2 with TRBJ2-7; a weak D match, TRBD1 (6 bases). V was cut by 7 bases and J by 0 bases, with 13 bases left in between. In germline, CDR1 is SGHTA, CDR2 FQGNSA. The CDR3 runs 14 residues. The CDR3 sequence: CASTGRQDSYEQYF. The CDR3 bases that were read are TGTGCCAGCACGGGAAGACAGGACTCCTACGAG.